Following are 20 T cell receptor beta chains from one sample sequenced in a study of T-cell reconstitution after alpha-beta-depleted transplantation in children. TCRbeta library construction was performed incorporating unique molecular identifiers. TCRdb called the PCR reads again in MiXCR, with one record for every CDR3 protein. The table records fewer than 550,000 distinct CDR3 sequences, under 13% of them present only once. This material consisted of PBMCs from the stem cell graft donor, taken from the stem cell graft. These receptors all come from a human donor who donated a stem cell graft to a child with acute myeloid leukemia.

This clonotype was detected a few times. V gene TRBV30 combines with J gene TRBJ1-1, with 8 bases fitting TRBD1. V dropped 3 bases and J dropped 4; count of bases not matched to a gene: 4. CDR1 and CDR2 (germline): GTSNPN, SVGIG (reference sequence). The CDR3 sequence is 13 residues long. CDR3 in DNA: TGTGCCTGGAGCTTCACAGGGGGCACTGAAGCTTTCTTT. This sequence encodes CAWSFTGGTEAFF.

The chain uses TRBV5-1 and TRBJ2-3; D is perhaps TRBD1 (5 bases). This CDR3 contains 17 residues. V lost 1 base, J lost 1 base, and 16 bases lay in between. CDR1 SGHRS and CDR2 YFSETQ come from the germline V gene. The chain's CDR3 is CASSLRVAGSGTDTQYF. CDR3 DNA: TGCGCCAGCAGCTTGCGAGTTGCAGGGTCAGGCACAGATACGCAGTATTTT.

This clonotype was observed a handful of times. The chain uses TRBV20-1 and TRBJ2-5; D gene ambiguous. The CDR3 runs to 12 residues. The germline gives CDR1 DFQATT, CDR2 SNEGSKA (reference sequence). Trimming shortened V by 5 bases and J by 5 bases, and 12 bases separated the two germline ends. CDR3 sequence reads: CSAYLLGETQYF. The CDR3, as DNA: TGCAGTGCTTACCTTTTAGGCGAGACCCAGTACTTC.

This chain uses TRBV6-1 with TRBJ2-5, with D maybe TRBD1 (6 bases). This CDR3 contains 15 residues. Germline values: CDR1 MNHNS, CDR2 SASEGT. V was trimmed by 6 bases and J by 2 bases, leaving 16 bases between them. CDR3 in DNA: TGTGCCAGCAGCCCCGGACAGAGGAGGCAAGAGACCCAGTACTTC. Protein: CASSPGQRRQETQYF.

This clonotype was counted only a few times. This chain connects TRBV7-9 to TRBJ1-1; D gene uncertain. Germline CDR1 is SEHNR and CDR2 is FQNEAQ (reference sequence). Trimming pared 4 bases from V and 11 bases from J, leaving 14 bases between. This CDR3 is built from 12 residues. CDR3 protein: CASSSIFKVAFF. The CDR3 DNA reads TGTGCCAGCAGCTCAATTTTTAAAGTCGCTTTCTTT.

This clonotype has a handful of counts. The chain has TRBV5-4 and TRBJ2-2; 9 bases agree with TRBD1. Germline V gene sequence: CDR1 SGHNT, CDR2 YYREEE (reference sequence). The CDR3 loop spans 15 amino acids. Losses at the gene ends were 4 bases for V and 3 bases for J; bases not matched to a gene: 4. This chain's CDR3 is CASSRTGDHTGELFF. DNA for the CDR3: TGTGCCAGCAGCCGGACAGGGGACCACACCGGGGAGCTGTTTTTT.

This clonotype was found many times. The J gene is TRBJ2-3, the V gene TRBV5-1; TRBD2 aligns across 7 bases. CDR3 length: 13 residues. In germline, CDR1 is SGHRS, CDR2 YFSETQ. J was trimmed by 5 bases and V by 6 bases; bases with no gene match: 6. The CDR3 spells CASMREPLDTQYF. In DNA form, the CDR3 reads TGCGCCAGCATGCGGGAGCCTTTAGATACGCAGTATTTT.

This clonotype has ten or more counts. The rearrangement uses TRBV7-9 and TRBJ2-3, with 10 bases lining up with TRBD1. V trimming: 5 bases; J trimming: 4 bases; junction bases outside the gene matches: 12. This CDR3 comprises 17 residues. Germline-derived CDR1 and CDR2 are SEHNR and FQNEAQ (reference sequence). CDR3 amino acids: CASSRPGTGEPPDTQYF. As DNA, the CDR3 is TGTGCCAGCAGCAGACCCGGGACAGGGGAGCCCCCAGATACGCAGTATTTT.

The gene calls are TRBV20-1 and TRBJ1-5; the D is unclear. Germline CDR1 reads DFQATT; CDR2 reads SNEGSKA (reference sequence). Between the trimmed V and J ends, which lost 4 bases and 1 base, there was a span of 8 bases. The CDR3 has 13 residues. CDR3 in amino acids: CSATPDSNQPQHF. In nucleotides, the CDR3 is TGCAGTGCTACCCCGGACAGCAATCAGCCCCAGCATTTT.

This clonotype was seen a handful of times. V and J are TRBV12-3 or TRBV12-4 and TRBJ1-5; a weak D match, TRBD1 (6 bases). V was trimmed by 6 bases and J by 4 bases, leaving 13 bases between them. This CDR3 is built from 14 residues. Here the CDR3 DNA reads TGTGCCAGCAGGATACAGGGTACAAATCAGCCCCAGCATTTT. It yields the protein CASRIQGTNQPQHF.

This sequence joins TRBV5-1 and TRBJ1-4; no definite D call. V shed 0 bases and J shed 11 bases, with 11 bases lying between them. The CDR3 is 13 amino acids. CDR1 is SGHRS, CDR2 YFSETQ, per germline. This CDR3 reads CASSLEDVGKLFF. Written as DNA, the CDR3 is TGCGCCAGCAGCTTGGAAGACGTCGGGAAACTGTTTTTT.

The sample holds a few counts of this clonotype. The chain couples TRBV4-1 to TRBJ2-7, with a weak D call TRBD1 (6 bases). CDR1 MGHRA and CDR2 YSYEKL come from the germline V gene. V was cut by 4 bases and J by 7 bases, with 20 bases left in between. The CDR3 has 15 amino acids. The DNA for the CDR3 is TGCGCCAGCAGCCCATATCCTAAGGGGGACGGTGAGCAGTACGTC. Encoded protein: CASSPYPKGDGEQYV.

This clonotype has a handful of counts. This chain uses TRBV9 with TRBJ2-6, with D perhaps TRBD1 (6 bases). Germline loops: CDR1 SGDLS, CDR2 YYNGEE. V was cut by 4 bases and J by 5 bases, with 13 bases left in between. The CDR3 length is 15 residues. The CDR3 here is CASSTGTPRANVLTF. CDR3 DNA: TGTGCCAGCAGCACTGGGACACCTCGGGCCAACGTCCTGACTTTC.

There are a few counts of this clonotype. V is TRBV6-5 and J is TRBJ2-7; 9 nucleotides align to TRBD1. V shed 6 bases, J shed 7 bases, and the junction held 4 bases outside the gene matches. The germline V gene encodes CDR1 MNHEY and CDR2 SVGAGI. CDR3 length: 12 amino acids. The CDR3 bases are TGTGCCAGCAGAAGGACAGGGGAGGAGCAGTACTTC. It yields the protein CASRRTGEEQYF.

The V gene is TRBV4-3, the J gene TRBJ2-1; D is perhaps TRBD2 (6 bases). The length of the CDR3 is 17 residues. Germline V lookup: CDR1 LGHNA, CDR2 YSLEER. The germline V and J ends were trimmed by 0 bases and 4 bases, with 16 bases remaining between them. CDR3 protein: CASSQEPPGLQYNEQFF. As DNA, the CDR3 is TGCGCCAGCAGCCAAGAACCCCCGGGACTTCAATACAATGAGCAGTTCTTC.

This chain connects TRBV5-1 to TRBJ2-1; TRBD2 agrees at 8 bases. This CDR3 is 16 amino acids long. CDR1 is SGHRS and CDR2 is YFSETQ in the germline V gene. V lost 1 base to trimming and J lost 2 bases; unmatched junction nucleotides: 5. For the CDR3, the DNA is TGCGCCAGCAGCTTGCCGGCTAGCGGGCCCTACAATGAGCAGTTCTTC. It specifies CASSLPASGPYNEQFF.

The V and J genes are TRBV9 and TRBJ2-5, with TRBD2 matching 9 bases. Unmatched junction bases numbered 6, after V lost 1 base and J lost 5 bases. Germline values: CDR1 SGDLS, CDR2 YYNGEE. This CDR3 is 15 amino acids long. The DNA of the CDR3 is TGTGCCAGCAGCGTAAATAGCGGGAGTAGGGAGACCCAGTACTTC. It is translated as CASSVNSGSRETQYF.

The chain couples TRBV7-2 to TRBJ2-3, with 9 bases fitting TRBD2. Germline trimming cut 1 base from V and 4 bases from J; bases unmatched to any gene: 3. Looked up from germline, CDR1 is SGHTA and CDR2 is FQGNSA. The CDR3 runs 15 residues. This CDR3 reads CASSLDASGADTQYF. In DNA form, the CDR3 reads TGTGCCAGCAGCTTAGACGCTAGCGGGGCAGATACGCAGTATTTT.

The rearrangement joins TRBV28 to TRBJ2-7; D assignment may be TRBD1 or TRBD2 (6 bases each). CDR3 length: 15 residues. Trimming took 2 bases from V and 2 from J, leaving 13 bases between them. Germline CDR1 and CDR2: MDHEN and SYDVKM. The CDR3 region is CASSLPGALTYEQYF. The CDR3 bases are TGTGCCAGCAGTTTACCGGGGGCCTTAACCTACGAGCAGTACTTC.

This chain uses TRBV29-1 with TRBJ2-3, with D perhaps matching TRBD1 (6 bases). This CDR3 has 14 residues. Germline lookup yields CDR1 SQVTM and CDR2 ANQGSEA. The CDR3 is CTGRVGGRTDTQYF. The CDR3, as DNA: TGCACGGGCCGGGTTGGGGGCCGGACAGATACGCAGTATTTT.